This T cell receptor (beta chain) was sequenced in a study of tissue T cells after allogeneic stem cell transplantation. Study-wide points: Only a limited share of tissue TCRs appeared in blood or spleen.

Produced via immunoSEQ multiplex PCR; TCRdb's table is partial and in-frame only. Of about 1,700 clones in the sample, roughly 50% were seen once. Time point denoted: mouse harvest day 14 after allogeneic transplant. Tail vein injection delivered 10^7 T-cell-depleted bone marrow cells and 10^6 splenic CD5+ T cells. Tissues came from B6→BALB/c major-mismatch GVHD mice at day 7 or 14. The CDR3 covers 14 residues. Germline V gives CDR1 KGHPV, CDR2 FQNQEV (reference sequence). The V end was cut by 2 bases, the J end by 0 bases, with 5 bases between. As to this clone: Antigen: not known. The genes and germline here are from mouse. The read halts 1 residue ahead of the CDR3 end, with the missing end drawn from the germline J gene.

The material sequenced was gut tissue. The sequence was collected from a female BALB/c mouse given C57BL/6 T cells with graft-versus-host disease after an allogeneic hematopoietic cell transplant. The rearrangement links TRBV26 to TRBJ1-3; a possible D gene is TRBD1 (5 bases). CDR3 DNA, as far as it was read: TGTGCCAGCAGTCTGGGGGGTTCTGGAAATACGCTCTAT. Protein: CASSLGGSGNTLY. From start to end, the CDR3 is CASSLGGSGNTLYF.